This T cell receptor beta chain was sequenced in a study of neurological immune-mediated disorders. This CDR3 spans 16 amino acids. V lost 3 bases to trimming and J lost 0 bases, with 15 bases between them. Germline-derived CDR1 and CDR2 are SEHNR and FQNEAQ (reference sequence). The making of cDNA relied on 5'RACE with 10-nucleotide random UMIs. TCRdb reanalysed the 5' RACE reads using MiXCR and keeps one entry per CDR3 protein. This sample has tens of thousands of distinct CDR3 sequences, with 2.6% found just once. The table lists this clonotype with many counts. This receptor was obtained from a woman aged 25 to 39 with multiple sclerosis. J is TRBJ2-7 and V is TRBV7-9; D might be TRBD2 (6 bases). Sequencing was done on a sample of PBMCs. The CDR3 loop is CASSFRDGRGSYEQYF. The CDR3, as DNA: TGTGCCAGCAGCTTCCGGGACGGGAGAGGCTCCTACGAGCAGTACTTC.